The 17 T cell receptor beta chains below all came from one sample that was sequenced in a study of human T cells and chemical hapten exposure. Regarding time point: pre-sensitization, week 0. Treatment: therapeutic diphenylcyclopropenone sensitization with weekly scalp DPC. TCRdb re-called the RACE reads through MiXCR, storing one row per CDR3 protein. This table holds tens of thousands of distinct CDR3 sequences, about 10% found once. The sample here was whole blood, taken in connection with sensitization to the hapten diphenylcyclopropenone (DPC). These receptors originate from a man aged 30 to 39 with alopecia areata. Some clones in this sample may be carry-over from other donors' samples.

This sequence joins TRBV15 and TRBJ2-7, with 8 bases that match TRBD2. The CDR3 runs to 15 residues. V lost 1 base to trimming and J lost 4 bases; unmatched junction nucleotides: 6. CDR1 and CDR2 (germline): LNHNV, YYDKDF (reference sequence). CDR3 in amino acids: CATSRGGGLPYEQYF. The CDR3 nucleotides are TGTGCCACCAGCAGAGGCGGGGGGCTGCCGTACGAGCAGTACTTC. The full variable domain, rest sourced from reference TRBV15 and TRBJ2-7, is DAMVIQNPRYQVTQFGKPVTLSCSQTLNHNVMYWYQQKSSQAPKLLFHYYDKDFNNEADTPDNFQSRRPNTSFCFLDIRSPGLGDTAMYLCATSRGGGLPYEQYFGPGTRLTVT.

The rearrangement uses TRBV11-3 and TRBJ2-1; no definite D call. CDR3 length: 12 amino acids. V gave up 1 base and J gave up 12 bases, with 10 bases separating them. The V gene's germline CDR1 is SGHNT and CDR2 YENEEA. CDR3 in DNA: TGTGCCAGCAGCTTAGTACCCGGAGTGCAGTTCTTC. Its protein product is CASSLVPGVQFF.

This clonotype turned up a few times. The rearrangement links TRBV7-3 to TRBJ1-2; 9 bases are shared with TRBD1. The germline V gene has CDR1 SGHTA and CDR2 FQGTGA. J gave up 3 bases and V 6 bases, and 11 bases lay outside the gene matches. This CDR3 contains 16 residues. The DNA of the CDR3 is TGTGCCAGCAGTAGAACCGGGACAGGGCAGGACTATGGCTACACCTTC. Residues: CASSRTGTGQDYGYTF.

The chain carries TRBV21-1 and TRBJ1-5. TRBV21-1 is noted as a pseudogene. The CDR3 loop spans 14 amino acids. The CDR3 reads CASSRREGNQPQHF. The CDR3 bases are TGTGCCAGCAGCAGGAGGGAAGGCAATCAGCCCCAGCATTTT.

This clonotype was counted at least ten times. The chain combines TRBV20-1 with TRBJ2-2, with D maybe TRBD2 (6 bases). This CDR3 contains 16 residues. Trimming stripped 3 bases from V and 3 bases from J, with 17 bases between. Germline V gives CDR1 DFQATT, CDR2 SNEGSKA (reference sequence). CDR3: CSASDNPGLHTGELFF. The DNA of the CDR3 is TGCAGTGCTAGCGATAACCCGGGACTGCACACCGGGGAGCTGTTTTTT.

This clonotype was seen a few times. The CDR3, as DNA: TGTGCCAGCAGCTTACCGGGGAGGGTCGAGACCCAGTACTTC. This encodes CASSLPGRVETQYF. V and J are TRBV7-2 and TRBJ2-5; 7 bases fit TRBD2. The V gene end was trimmed by 2 bases and the J gene end by 5 bases; junction bases not matched to a gene: 5. This CDR3 has 14 amino acids. CDR1 and CDR2 from the germline V gene are SGHTA and FQGNSA.

This clonotype was found many times. The V and J genes are TRBV10-3 and TRBJ1-4; D gene ambiguous. Looked up from germline, CDR1 is ENHRY and CDR2 is SYGVKD. The ends were cut back, 6 bases at V and 0 bases at J, with 8 bases in the middle. This CDR3 has 14 residues. The chain's CDR3 is CAISQTATNEKLFF. DNA of the CDR3: TGTGCCATCAGCCAAACAGCAACTAATGAAAAACTGTTTTTT.

This clonotype was counted a few times. The chain carries TRBV5-4 and TRBJ2-7, with 10 bases aligning to TRBD1. CDR1 and CDR2 from the germline V gene are SGHNT and YYREEE (reference sequence). CDR3 length: 14 residues. V lost 3 bases to trimming and J lost 5 bases; unmatched junction nucleotides: 5. CDR3 protein: CASSSGTGVNEQYF. DNA of the CDR3: TGTGCCAGCAGCTCCGGGACAGGGGTCAACGAGCAGTACTTC.

This clonotype appeared a few times. The chain combines TRBV28 with TRBJ2-3, with 8 bases aligning to TRBD1. Germline V gene lookup returns CDR1 MDHEN and CDR2 SYDVKM. After removal of 3 bases from V and 4 bases from J, the junction contained 9 bases not matched to a gene. This CDR3 contains 16 residues. The CDR3 is CASSFSGTGFADTQYF. CDR3 bases: TGTGCCAGCAGTTTCTCCGGGACAGGATTTGCAGATACGCAGTATTTT.

This clonotype was found a few times. The chain links TRBV2 to TRBJ2-7; 8 nucleotides align to TRBD1. The CDR3 extends over 14 amino acids. The V segment lost 2 bases and the J segment 2 bases; nucleotides outside the gene matches: 2. Per germline, CDR1 SNHLY and CDR2 FYNNEI. For the CDR3, the DNA is TGTGCCAGCAGTGAACCAGGGGGCACCTACGAGCAGTACTTC. It encodes CASSEPGGTYEQYF.

This clonotype was detected many times. V and J are TRBV20-1 and TRBJ1-5; D is possibly TRBD1 (6 bases). Trimming took 1 base from V and 4 from J, leaving 17 bases between them. The germline V gene has CDR1 DFQATT and CDR2 SNEGSKA (reference sequence). The CDR3 has 16 amino acids. CDR3 coding DNA: TGCAGTGCTAGAGTACAATTCAGGGGCAATAATCAGCCCCAGCATTTT. Amino acids: CSARVQFRGNNQPQHF.

In DNA form, the CDR3 reads TGCGCCAGCAGTGATAAGTCGACAGGGCGCTATGGCTACACCTTC. Its translation is CASSDKSTGRYGYTF. This chain joins TRBV10-2 and TRBJ1-2; TRBD1 matches 7 bases. V dropped 3 bases and J dropped 4; count of bases not matched to a gene: 8. The CDR3 totals 15 residues. Germline V gene sequence: CDR1 WSHSY, CDR2 SAAADI.

This clonotype was seen a handful of times. V gene TRBV20-1 combines with J gene TRBJ1-2; 8 bases map to TRBD1. The germline CDR1 and CDR2 sequences are DFQATT and SNEGSKA (reference sequence). This CDR3 is built from 13 residues. The V gene end was trimmed by 8 bases and the J gene end by 4 bases; junction bases not matched to a gene: 9. Here the CDR3 reads CSPGQGDIYGYTF. The CDR3 DNA reads as TGCAGTCCCGGACAGGGCGACATCTATGGCTACACCTTC.

This clonotype was picked up many times. The chain has TRBV5-1 and TRBJ1-1; the D is unclear. Germline CDR1 SGHRS, CDR2 YFSETQ. V lost 5 bases and J lost 0, with 14 bases in between. The CDR3 is 15 amino acids. The CDR3 region has the DNA TGCGCCAGCAGAGTCAGTCCGGTCTTGAACACTGAAGCTTTCTTT. Encoded protein: CASRVSPVLNTEAFF.

This clonotype was counted only a few times. The rearrangement links TRBV5-4 to TRBJ2-1; the D gene could be TRBD1 or TRBD2 (5 bases each). There are 18 residues in the CDR3. The V gene's germline CDR1 is SGHNT and CDR2 YYREEE (reference sequence). V gave up 5 bases and J gave up 9 bases, with 30 bases separating them. CDR3 in DNA: TGTGCCAGCAGGAAAGGGTCGGCAGGGAGCGCCGCGTGGGGTGAGCAGTTCTTC. Its protein is CASRKGSAGSAAWGEQFF.

The chain employs TRBV7-9 and TRBJ2-1; TRBD2 matches at 13 bases. This CDR3 has 17 amino acids. The V and J ends lost 5 bases and 6 bases, in that order; junction bases with no gene match: 10. Germline CDR1 SEHNR, CDR2 FQNEAQ (reference sequence). The CDR3 loop is CASSPRGLAGPLNEQFF. As DNA, the CDR3 is TGTGCCAGCAGCCCTAGGGGACTAGCGGGACCACTCAATGAGCAGTTCTTC.

This clonotype came up many times. The V and J genes are TRBV5-5 and TRBJ1-2; 9 nucleotides match TRBD1. The CDR3 runs 16 residues. CDR1 SGHKS and CDR2 YYEKEE come from the germline V gene (reference sequence). V shed 2 bases, J shed 5 bases, and the junction held 10 bases outside the gene matches. The chain's CDR3 is CASSFHQGTGWYGYTF. CDR3 DNA: TGTGCCAGCAGCTTCCACCAGGGGACAGGGTGGTATGGCTACACCTTC.